This passage covers 21 T cell receptor beta chains from one sample sequenced in a study of vaccination and CD4 T cells after COVID-19. Cultured CD4+ T cells had their DNA profiled by the Oncomine TCR Beta short-read assay. One entry per CDR3 protein results from TCRdb running MiXCR on the PCR reads. The sample consists of about 7,400 distinct CDR3 sequences, around 53% of them appearing once. These TCRs are of unknown antigen specificity. Specified treatment: roughly nine-day PBMC culture with coronavirus spike peptide pools or control peptides (ViraFEST assay). CD4+ T lymphocytes from the unexposed donor were collected before the COVID-19 pandemic (2011-2018). Sequenced sample: CD4+ T cells from blood, cultured in vitro. Receptors were obtained from a human donor in good health.

J is TRBJ1-2 and V is TRBV11-2; D call uncertain. The CDR3 loop spans 15 amino acids. Germline V gene lookup returns CDR1 SGHAT and CDR2 FQNNGV. Trimming pared 0 bases from V and 3 bases from J, leaving 11 bases between. In DNA form, the CDR3 reads TGTGCCAGCAGCTTAGAACGTCGGGGAGACTATGGCTACACCTTC. Translating it yields CASSLERRGDYGYTF.

The DNA of the CDR3 is TGTGCCAGCAGCCCCGGGACAGAGAATCAGCCCCAGCATTTT. Protein: CASSPGTENQPQHF. The chain recombines TRBV28 with TRBJ1-5; TRBD1 aligns across 7 bases. V trimming: 6 bases; J trimming: 4 bases; junction bases outside the gene matches: 6. Germline lookup yields CDR1 MDHEN and CDR2 SYDVKM. The CDR3 loop spans 14 amino acids.

The chain has TRBV27 and TRBJ2-3; D may be TRBD1 (6 bases). The CDR3 covers 14 residues. CDR1 MNHEY and CDR2 SMNVEV come from the germline V gene (reference sequence). V was cut by 3 bases and J by 1 base, with 8 bases left in between. The CDR3 DNA is TGTGCCAGCAGTTTTCAGGGGCGCACAGATACGCAGTATTTT. The encoded protein is CASSFQGRTDTQYF.

The chain uses TRBV6-5 and TRBJ2-5; D unresolved. The CDR3 is 11 residues long. Germline assignment: CDR1 MNHEY and CDR2 SVGAGI. V gave up 2 bases and J gave up 4 bases, with 2 bases separating them. The DNA for the CDR3 is TGTGCCAGCAGTTACACAGAGACCCAGTACTTC. Translated: CASSYTETQYF.

The V gene is TRBV19, the J gene TRBJ2-7; 9 bases are a match to TRBD2. Per germline, CDR1 LNHDA and CDR2 SQIVND (reference sequence). Trimming at V came to 10 bases and at J to 5 bases, leaving 12 bases not matched to a gene. This CDR3 is built from 14 residues. CDR3 loop: CATQPGLAFHEQYF. CDR3 sequence (DNA): TGTGCCACGCAACCGGGACTAGCTTTTCACGAGCAGTACTTC.

The genes are TRBV19 and TRBJ2-7; D is possibly TRBD2 (5 bases). This CDR3 has 14 residues. Germline V gives CDR1 LNHDA, CDR2 SQIVND (reference sequence). Trimming left V 4 bases short and J 1 base short, with 11 bases between. The CDR3 DNA sequence: TGTGCCAGTAGTACCTCGAGGGAATCCTACGAGCAGTACTTC. Amino acid sequence: CASSTSRESYEQYF.

The chain joins TRBV11-2 to TRBJ2-7; D not certain. Germline CDR1 is SGHAT and CDR2 is FQNNGV. The ends were cut back, 4 bases at V and 1 base at J, with 14 bases in the middle. The CDR3 loop spans 15 amino acids. Here the CDR3 DNA reads TGTGCCAGCAGCTCCCTGGTCTTGGAATCCTACGAGCAGTACTTC. Its translation: CASSSLVLESYEQYF.

The CDR3 protein is CASSFRTSDNEQFF. The CDR3 nucleotides are TGCGCCAGCAGCTTTAGGACTAGCGATAATGAGCAGTTCTTC. This rearrangement joins TRBV5-1 to TRBJ2-1; 9 nucleotides agree with TRBD2. The CDR3 length is 14 residues. CDR1 SGHRS and CDR2 YFSETQ come from the germline V gene. The V segment lost 2 bases and the J segment 7 bases; nucleotides outside the gene matches: 4.

This clonotype appeared once. The chain joins TRBV10-3 to TRBJ1-5; 8 bases are shared with TRBD1. Germline loops: CDR1 ENHRY, CDR2 SYGVKD. The V and J ends lost 4 bases and 2 bases, in that order; junction bases with no gene match: 7. The CDR3 length is 16 residues. CDR3 sequence reads: CAISAAGQVGNQPQHF. DNA of the CDR3: TGTGCCATCAGTGCGGCGGGACAGGTGGGCAATCAGCCCCAGCATTTT.

The chain uses TRBV24-1 and TRBJ2-2; D is unresolved. Germline-derived CDR1 and CDR2 are KGHDR and SFDVKD. Trimming removed 7 bases from V and 1 base from J, with 9 bases in between. The CDR3 sequence is 14 residues long. CDR3 in amino acids: CATRASMNTGELFF. The CDR3 DNA reads as TGTGCCACCAGGGCCTCGATGAACACCGGGGAGCTGTTTTTT.

The chain couples TRBV6-4 to TRBJ1-1, with D unclear. Germline CDR1 reads MRHNA; CDR2 reads SNTAGT. This CDR3 region has 10 residues. V gave up 11 bases and J gave up 5 bases, with 9 bases separating them. CDR3: CAPGDTEAFF. In DNA, the CDR3 is TGTGCCCCCGGGGATACTGAAGCTTTCTTT.

The chain combines TRBV10-3 with TRBJ2-5; a weak D match, TRBD1 (6 bases). Looked up from germline, CDR1 is ENHRY and CDR2 is SYGVKD. V shed 10 bases and J shed 5 bases, with 17 bases lying between them. The length of the CDR3 is 13 residues. CDR3 nucleotide sequence: TGTGCCACTCAGGCAGGGGATTCGGAGACCCAGTACTTC. Translating it yields CATQAGDSETQYF.

The J gene is TRBJ2-2, the V gene TRBV6-2 or TRBV6-3, with 7 bases fitting TRBD1. Germline V lookup: CDR1 MNHEY, CDR2 SVGEGT. The V and J ends lost 5 bases and 2 bases, in that order; junction bases with no gene match: 5. CDR3 length: 15 amino acids. CDR3 nucleotides: TGTGCCAGCAGTACCCGGGACAGAAACACCGGGGAGCTGTTTTTT. Translation: CASSTRDRNTGELFF.

This clonotype showed up just once. DNA of the CDR3: TGTGCCAGCAGTTCCCCCGGGACAGGGGGCAACTATGGCTACACCTTC. Its translation: CASSSPGTGGNYGYTF. This chain connects TRBV28 to TRBJ1-2, with 12 bases matching TRBD1. The CDR3 contains 16 residues. J was trimmed by 2 bases and V by 4 bases; bases with no gene match: 5. Germline CDR1 and CDR2: MDHEN and SYDVKM.

This rearrangement joins TRBV6-4 to TRBJ2-3; D not certain. V dropped 8 bases and J dropped 3 bases, with 18 bases sitting between them. Looked up from germline, CDR1 is MRHNA and CDR2 is SNTAGT. This CDR3 is 15 amino acids long. The CDR3 protein is CASADHGLATDTQYF. The CDR3 bases are TGTGCCAGCGCAGACCATGGGTTGGCGACAGATACGCAGTATTTT.

The chain combines TRBV19 with TRBJ2-5; 7 bases match TRBD2. Germline CDR1 is LNHDA and CDR2 is SQIVND (reference sequence). The CDR3 is 16 amino acids. Trimming at V came to 2 bases and at J to 4 bases, leaving 10 bases not matched to a gene. Here the CDR3 DNA reads TGTGCCAGTAGTATAAGGTGGGAGGGGACCGGAGAGACCCAGTACTTC. It codes for CASSIRWEGTGETQYF.

This clonotype was counted a few times. CDR3 sequence: CASSLSSKIYGYTF. The CDR3 nucleotides are TGTGCCAGCAGTTTAAGTTCGAAGATCTATGGCTACACCTTC. The rearrangement uses TRBV12-3 or TRBV12-4 and TRBJ1-2; D is uncertain. CDR3 length: 14 residues. V lost 2 bases, J lost 4 bases, and 11 bases lay in between.

This clonotype was detected a few times. The V call is TRBV19, the J call TRBJ2-1; the D call may be TRBD1 or TRBD2 (5 bases each). Germline V gene sequence: CDR1 LNHDA, CDR2 SQIVND (reference sequence). V was shortened by 10 bases and J by 13 bases, with 17 bases between the two germline ends. This CDR3 contains 11 residues. Written as DNA, the CDR3 is TGTGCCACCCAACCCCCCGGGGCTCAGTTCTTC. Residues: CATQPPGAQFF. Drawing the rest from reference TRBV19 and TRBJ2-1, the complete variable domain is DGGITQSPKYLFRKEGQNVTLSCEQNLNHDAMYWYRQDPGQGLRLIYYSQIVNDFQKGDIAEGYSVSREKKESFPLTVTSAQKNPTAFYLCATQPPGAQFFGPGTRLTVL.

The rearrangement joins TRBV20-1 to TRBJ2-3; 10 nucleotides line up with TRBD2. The V segment lost 1 base and the J segment 2 bases; nucleotides outside the gene matches: 6. Germline values: CDR1 DFQATT, CDR2 SNEGSKA (reference sequence). This CDR3 is 16 amino acids long. CDR3: CSARVPSGGVTDTQYF. The CDR3 region has the DNA TGCAGTGCTAGAGTTCCTAGCGGGGGCGTCACAGATACGCAGTATTTT.

V is TRBV4-3 and J is TRBJ1-4; TRBD1 might be the D (5 bases). From germline, CDR1 is LGHNA and CDR2 YSLEER. V was clipped by 3 bases and J by 5 bases, with 13 bases between them. This CDR3 contains 15 residues. CDR3: CASSHFREKNEKLFF. CDR3 in DNA: TGCGCCAGCAGCCACTTCAGGGAGAAGAATGAAAAACTGTTTTTT.

This clonotype has just a few counts. The CDR3 region is CASSIVQGGHEQYF. For the CDR3, the DNA is TGTGCCAGTAGTATAGTACAGGGTGGCCACGAGCAGTACTTC. The chain combines TRBV19 with TRBJ2-7; perhaps TRBD1 as D (6 bases). The V gene's germline CDR1 is LNHDA and CDR2 SQIVND (reference sequence). The CDR3 sequence is 14 residues long. V was cut by 1 base and J by 5 bases, with 12 bases left in between.